This is a list of T cell receptor beta chains from one sample in a study of T cells in Graves' hyperthyroidism and ophthalmopathy. Using its own MiXCR run on the multiplex PCR reads, TCRdb lists one record per CDR3 protein. This sample has some 550,000 distinct CDR3 sequences; approximately 16% occur once, and the top ten carry around 3.5%. The source material was blood. These receptors were obtained from a woman between 40 and 50 years old with Graves' ophthalmopathy. Both conserved end residues are part of each CDR3. D genes are given only for firm matches.

d_call	v_call	cdr3_aa
TRBD1	TRBV28	CATHGTANSPLHF
NA	TRBV3-1	CASSGRGFSRYNEQFF
NA	TRBV9	CASSVRDAAAQNTQYF
TRBD2	TRBV20-1	CSAPGTSGTDTQYF
NA	TRBV5-1	CASSLAGYSGYTF
NA	TRBV2	CASRNAGTNTGELFF
NA	TRBV6-1	CASSEAVGSEYEQYF
NA	TRBV28	CASCGPQFDTQYF
NA	TRBV4-1	CASSQEPAQYQPQHF
NA	TRBV27	CATRGGPRGYTF
NA	TRBV20-1	CSARGGQSSYNEQFF
NA	TRBV28	CASTPGGTDTQYF
NA	TRBV29-1	CSVVPLHRDNSYGYTF
NA	TRBV13	CASSVAIGAEQFF
NA	TRBV12-3/TRBV12-4	CASSLIEKYNEQFF
NA	TRBV10-2	CASTAGYEQYF
NA	TRBV2	CASSVEGMNTEAFF
TRBD2	TRBV12-5	CASGLAGARTDTQYF
TRBD2	TRBV12-3/TRBV12-4	CASSSRGGGTYNEQFF
TRBD1	TRBV7-9	CASSPTLGQGFYEQYF
NA	TRBV5-1	CASSLVPDSSNTGELFF
TRBD1	TRBV19	CASRDRSGQPQHF
NA	TRBV28	CASSQTMGGTKNIQYF
TRBD2	TRBV19	CASRPQRGAGETQYF
NA	TRBV20-1	CSARNPSTDTQYF
TRBD2	TRBV29-1	CSVETSGGAGNEQFF
TRBD1	TRBV20-1	CSASETGYSNQPQHF
TRBD2	TRBV2	CASRPGGLAGGGQETQYF
NA	TRBV7-3	CASSLNPAGEQFF
TRBD2	TRBV7-2	CASSLTSGLRDTQYF
NA	TRBV5-1	CASSGGPNTGELFF
NA	TRBV18	CASSPGSTNYGYTF
TRBD2	TRBV11-2	CASSPPPGLANTQYF
TRBD2	TRBV28	CASSPRGGLAAPKPPSTPNEQFF
NA	TRBV19	CASSPLSVSYNEQFF
NA	TRBV20-1	CSAAKDRYSNQPQHF
TRBD2	TRBV27	CASKAGSGTDTQYF
TRBD1	TRBV20-1	CSARVPGGNNQPQHF
TRBD2	TRBV18	CASSPPAGDGEQFF
NA	TRBV6-1	CASSEVRGHGAFF
NA	TRBV18	CASSKLDNEQFF
NA	TRBV20-1	CSARDRALWYTEAFF
NA	TRBV7-8	CASSLSPLGKQETQYF